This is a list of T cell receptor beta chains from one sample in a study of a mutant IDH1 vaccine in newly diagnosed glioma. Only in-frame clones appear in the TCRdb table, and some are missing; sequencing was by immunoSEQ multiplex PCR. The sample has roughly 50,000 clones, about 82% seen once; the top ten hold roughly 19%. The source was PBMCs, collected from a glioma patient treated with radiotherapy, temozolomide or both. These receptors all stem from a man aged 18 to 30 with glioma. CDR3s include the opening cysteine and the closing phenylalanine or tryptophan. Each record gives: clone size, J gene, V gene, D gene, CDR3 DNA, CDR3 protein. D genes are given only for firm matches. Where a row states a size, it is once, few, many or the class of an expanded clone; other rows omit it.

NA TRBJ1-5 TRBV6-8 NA TGTGCCAGCAGTTACTCGAAGGGGGATCAGCCCCAGCATTTT CASSYSKGDQPQHF
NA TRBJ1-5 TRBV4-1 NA TGCGCCAGCAGCCAAGTATGGGGGGGGAGCAATCAGCCCCAGCATTTT CASSQVWGGSNQPQHF
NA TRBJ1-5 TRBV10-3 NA TGTGCCATCAGTGAGGGGGGAGACAATCAGCCCCAGCATTTT CAISEGGDNQPQHF
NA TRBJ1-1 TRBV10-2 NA TGCGCCAGCAGTGAGCGGGAGGGATTGGGGACTGAAGCTTTCTTT CASSEREGLGTEAFF
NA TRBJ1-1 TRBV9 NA TGTGCCAGCAGCGTAACAGGGTGGACAGATCTCACTGAAGCTTTCTTT CASSVTGWTDLTEAFF
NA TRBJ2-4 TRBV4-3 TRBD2 TGCGCCAGCAGCCAAGTCGCGGGGGGGGCGCCGGAAAACATTCAGTACTTC CASSQVAGGAPENIQYF
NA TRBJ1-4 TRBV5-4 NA TGTGCCAGCAGCTTGGGGCAGGGATTCGAAAAACTGTTTTTT CASSLGQGFEKLFF
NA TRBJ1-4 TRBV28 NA TGTGCCAGCACTAAACTGAGGGGTCCTAATGAAAAACTGTTTTTT CASTKLRGPNEKLFF
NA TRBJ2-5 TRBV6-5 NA TGTGCCAGCAGATCCGACAGGCTACAAGAGACCCAGTACTTC CASRSDRLQETQYF
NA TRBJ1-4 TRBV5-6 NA TGTGCCACCAACCACAACGGGGGGCAAAAACTGTTTTTT CATNHNGGQKLFF
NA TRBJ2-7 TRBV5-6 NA TGTGCCAGCAGCCGCAGGGTAGACTACGAGCAGTACTTC CASSRRVDYEQYF
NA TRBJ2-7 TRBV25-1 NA TGTGCCAGCAGTGAATTTGGCAGGGCAGCGAACGAGCAGTACTTC CASSEFGRAANEQYF
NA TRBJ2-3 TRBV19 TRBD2 TGTGCCAGTAGTTCGCCGGGACTAGCGGGAGGCGGCGATACGCAGTATTTT CASSSPGLAGGGDTQYF
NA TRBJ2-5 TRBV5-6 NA TGTGCCAGCAGCTTCTGGTCGTTCGTGAGTGGGGAGACCCAGTACTTC CASSFWSFVSGETQYF
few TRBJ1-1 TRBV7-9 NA TGTGCCAGCAGCGGGCGGGGAGGGCTTTTACCCACTGAAGCTTTCTTT CASSGRGGLLPTEAFF
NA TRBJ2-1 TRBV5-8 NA TGTGCCAGCAGCTTGACGGTCTTCTCCTACAATGAGCAGTTCTTC CASSLTVFSYNEQFF
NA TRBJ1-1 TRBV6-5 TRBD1 TGTGCCAGCAGTTACGGGGACAGCCACACTGAAGCTTTCTTT CASSYGDSHTEAFF
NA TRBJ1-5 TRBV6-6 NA TGTGCCAGCAACGGAGTACCCGCGTGGCCCCAGCATTTT CASNGVPAWPQHF
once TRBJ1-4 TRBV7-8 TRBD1 TGTGCCAGCAGCCTGGACAGGGGGCCATACGGTGAAAAACTGTTTTTT CASSLDRGPYGEKLFF
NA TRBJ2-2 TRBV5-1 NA TGCGCCAGCAGCTTGGACTCGACCAAGAACACCGGGGAGCTGTTTTTT CASSLDSTKNTGELFF
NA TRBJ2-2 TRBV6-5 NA TGTGCCAGCAGTTACGCAGGCAGACTAAACACCGGGGAGCTGTTTTTT CASSYAGRLNTGELFF
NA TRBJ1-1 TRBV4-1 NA TGCGCCAGCAGCCAAGGACAACCGGGGGAAACTGAAGCTTTCTTT CASSQGQPGETEAFF
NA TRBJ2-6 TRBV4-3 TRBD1 TGCGCCAGCAGCCAAACCCGAGAAGGGGGCTCCGGGGCCAACGTCCTGACTTTC CASSQTREGGSGANVLTF
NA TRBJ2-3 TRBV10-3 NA TGTGCCACCCGGGTGGGGGGAGATACGCAGTATTTT CATRVGGDTQYF
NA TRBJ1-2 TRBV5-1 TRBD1 TGCGCCAGCAGCTTGGCCGGGACAGTCAACTATGGCTACACCTTC CASSLAGTVNYGYTF
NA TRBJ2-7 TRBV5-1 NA TGCGCCAGCAGCTTGGCCGAGACAACGGGCTACGAGCAGTACTTC CASSLAETTGYEQYF
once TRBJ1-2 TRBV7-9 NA TGTGCCAGCAGAAGGGAGACTAACTATGGCTACACCTTC CASRRETNYGYTF
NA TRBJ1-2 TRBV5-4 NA TGTGCCAGCAGCTTGGACCAGGGACGGAACTATGGCTACACCTTC CASSLDQGRNYGYTF
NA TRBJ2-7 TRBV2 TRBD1 TGTGCCAGCAGCTCGCAGACAGGGGGCGTCACCTACGAGCAGTACTTC CASSSQTGGVTYEQYF
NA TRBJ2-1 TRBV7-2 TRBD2 TGTGCCAGCAGTCTTACTAGCGCCAGTGAGCAGTTCTTC CASSLTSASEQFF
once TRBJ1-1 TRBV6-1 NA TGTGCCAGCAGTGAAGGAGGCACTGAAGCTTTCTTT CASSEGGTEAFF
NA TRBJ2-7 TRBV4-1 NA TGCGCCAGCAGCCAGGAGACTCTCTCATACTACGAGCAGTACTTC CASSQETLSYYEQYF
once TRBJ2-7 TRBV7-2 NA TGTGCCAGCAGCCCGGAGGGGAGCTCCTACGAGCAGTACTTC CASSPEGSSYEQYF
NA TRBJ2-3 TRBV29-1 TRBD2 TGCAGCTCCAGCCCCCGGGCGGGAGCTAGCACAGATACGCAGTATTTT CSSSPRAGASTDTQYF
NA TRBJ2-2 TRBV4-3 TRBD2 TGCGCCAGCAGCCAAGATCACGGGGGGTCCGGGGAGCTGTTTTTT CASSQDHGGSGELFF
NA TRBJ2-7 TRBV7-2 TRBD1 TGTGCCAGCAGCACAGGGGGATACTCCTCCTACGAGCAGTACTTC CASSTGGYSSYEQYF
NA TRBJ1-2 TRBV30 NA TGTGCCTGGACCTCCGGGACTAATTATGGCTACACCTTC CAWTSGTNYGYTF
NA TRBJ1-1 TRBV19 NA TGTGCCAGTAGTCTGAGCAGGAACACTGAAGCTTTCTTT CASSLSRNTEAFF
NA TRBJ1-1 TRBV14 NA TGTGCCAGCAGGCCACAGGGCAACACTGAAGCTTTCTTT CASRPQGNTEAFF
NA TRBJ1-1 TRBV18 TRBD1 TGTGCCAGCTCACCATGGGACAGGGCCAACACTGAAGCTTTCTTT CASSPWDRANTEAFF
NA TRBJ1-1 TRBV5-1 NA TGCGCCAGCAGCTTTTCGGGGGCCAACGGTTTCTTT CASSFSGANGFF
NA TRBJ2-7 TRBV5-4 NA TGTGCCAGCAGCTTCAAGGACCTGGAGCAGTACTTC CASSFKDLEQYF
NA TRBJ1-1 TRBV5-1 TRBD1 TGCGCCAGCAGCTTGGTTTTGTCCGGGACAGAGAAAGCTTTCTTT CASSLVLSGTEKAFF
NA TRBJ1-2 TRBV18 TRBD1 TGTGCCAGCTCACTCTTTATGACAGGGGAGGACTATGGCTACACCTTC CASSLFMTGEDYGYTF
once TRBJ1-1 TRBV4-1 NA TGCGCCAGCAGCCGCCCCCGGGCGAACACTGAAGCTTTCTTT CASSRPRANTEAFF
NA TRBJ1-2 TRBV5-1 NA TGCGCCAGCAGCCCAGATCATCAGCGGTACACCTTC CASSPDHQRYTF
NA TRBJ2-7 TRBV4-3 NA TGCGCCAGCAGCCAAGATATTGGAGGCTTTCCGTACGAGCAGTACTTC CASSQDIGGFPYEQYF
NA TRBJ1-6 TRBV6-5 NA TGTGCCAGCAGGAATGACAGGACTAATTCACCCCTCCACTTT CASRNDRTNSPLHF
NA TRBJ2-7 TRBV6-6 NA TGTGCCAGCAGTTACGAGGTAACCCACGAGCAGTACTTC CASSYEVTHEQYF
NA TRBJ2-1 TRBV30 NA TGTGCCTGGAGTCTCTACAATGAGCAGTTCTTC CAWSLYNEQFF
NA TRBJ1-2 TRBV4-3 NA TGCGCCAGCAGCCAAGATTTGAACATGGCTAACTATGGCTACACCTTC CASSQDLNMANYGYTF
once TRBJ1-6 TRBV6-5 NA TGTGCCAGCAGTTACTCGATCGTATGGGGTAGTTCACCCCTCCACTTT CASSYSIVWGSSPLHF
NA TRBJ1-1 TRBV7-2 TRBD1 TGTGCCAGCAGACGACGCGGACAGGGGGGGACTGAAGCTTTCTTT CASRRRGQGGTEAFF
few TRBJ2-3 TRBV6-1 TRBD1 TGTGCCAGCAGGACAGGGAACACAGATACGCAGTATTTT CASRTGNTDTQYF
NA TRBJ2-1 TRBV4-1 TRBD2 TGCGCCAGCAGCCAAGCAGCGGGAGAGCAGTTCTTC CASSQAAGEQFF